Shown below are 27 T cell receptor beta chains from a single sample sequenced in a study of post-analysis software for immune sequencing data. The antigens of these receptors remain unknown. Whole-study results and caveats: In patients, roughly five TRBV segments were more frequent than in controls, with TRBV5-6, TRBV5-1 and TRBV20-1 among them.

Libraries were made from TCR beta cDNA, and they carried unique molecular identifiers. TCRdb redid the calling of the PCR reads with MiXCR, one entry per CDR3 protein. The table shows more than 450,000 distinct CDR3 sequences, with roughly 34% occurring only once. Specimen: blood. Receptors were obtained from a girl aged 2 to 17 with multiple sclerosis.

J is TRBJ1-1 and V is TRBV11-2, with 11 nucleotides matching TRBD1. The V segment lost 5 bases and the J segment 1 base; nucleotides outside the gene matches: 6. CDR3 size: 16 residues. CDR1 SGHAT and CDR2 FQNNGV come from the germline V gene. CDR3 DNA: TGTGCCAGCAGCCACGGGACAGGGGGACCGAACACTGAAGCTTTCTTT. It codes for CASSHGTGGPNTEAFF.

The genes are TRBV15 and TRBJ1-6; possibly TRBD1 for D (5 bases). CDR3 length equals 14 residues. The ends were cut back, 5 bases at V and 4 bases at J, with 9 bases in the middle. Looked up from germline, CDR1 is LNHNV and CDR2 is YYDKDF (reference sequence). CDR3 coding DNA: TGTGCCACCAGCGAGGGACGGTATAATTCACCCCTCCACTTT. Protein: CATSEGRYNSPLHF.

This clonotype was counted only a few times. The chain links TRBV10-2 to TRBJ2-1; 12 bases match TRBD2. The V gene end was trimmed by 6 bases and the J gene end by 5 bases; junction bases not matched to a gene: 11. The CDR3 runs to 17 residues. The V gene's germline CDR1 is WSHSY and CDR2 SAAADI. CDR3 residues: CASRGLAGLHLDNEQFF. The DNA of the CDR3 is TGCGCCAGCAGGGGACTAGCGGGTCTACATCTTGACAATGAGCAGTTCTTC.

This clonotype showed up just a few times. The rearrangement uses TRBV20-1 and TRBJ2-2, with no clear D. Trimming took 6 bases from V and 2 from J, leaving 19 bases between them. This CDR3 has 16 residues. Germline CDR1 and CDR2: DFQATT and SNEGSKA (reference sequence). CDR3 DNA: TGCAGTGCCGCCCCCCCCCAGTCCCTAAACACCGGGGAGCTGTTTTTT. Protein sequence: CSAAPPQSLNTGELFF.

The rearrangement uses TRBV7-8 and TRBJ1-2; maybe TRBD1 (5 bases). V was pared by 0 bases and J by 1 base, with 15 bases between. The CDR3 totals 17 residues. Per germline, CDR1 SGHVS and CDR2 FQNEAQ. In DNA, the CDR3 is TGTGCCAGCAGCTTAGCGGGGCGTGGTGTCAGTAACTATGGCTACACCTTC. Encoded protein: CASSLAGRGVSNYGYTF. The whole variable domain, remainder taken from reference TRBV7-8 and TRBJ1-2, is GAGVSQSPRYKVAKRGQDVALRCDPISGHVSLFWYQQALGQGPEFLTYFQNEAQLDKSGLPSDRFFAERPEGSVSTLKIQRTQQEDSAVYLCASSLAGRGVSNYGYTFGSGTRLTVV.

The rearrangement joins TRBV7-3 to TRBJ1-1; D ambiguous. The CDR3 sequence is 13 residues long. Between the trimmed V and J ends, which lost 4 bases and 1 base, there was a span of 7 bases. Germline values: CDR1 SGHTA, CDR2 FQGTGA. The CDR3 DNA sequence: TGTGCCAGCAGCTCTACGCCGAACACTGAAGCTTTCTTT. Translating it yields CASSSTPNTEAFF.

The chain has TRBV24-1 and TRBJ1-2; TRBD1 matches at 9 bases. CDR3 length equals 15 residues. Germline assignment: CDR1 KGHDR and CDR2 SFDVKD. J gave up 4 bases and V 3 bases, and 5 bases lay outside the gene matches. CDR3 DNA: TGTGCCACCAGTGATCCGGGACAGGGTACCTATGGCTACACCTTC. Residues: CATSDPGQGTYGYTF.

This clonotype was detected a few times. V and J are TRBV29-1 and TRBJ2-5; 7 nucleotides agree with TRBD2. The DNA end is more similar to TRBJ2-7, so the J call may be wrong. In germline, CDR1 is SQVTM, CDR2 ANQGSEA. The length of the CDR3 is 12 residues. CDR3 residues: CSVDGGSYEQYF. CDR3 bases: TGCAGCGTTGACGGCGGGAGCTACGAGCAGTACTTC.

This sequence joins TRBV20-1 and TRBJ2-3; 13 bases are a match to TRBD2. This CDR3 contains 15 residues. CDR1 DFQATT and CDR2 SNEGSKA come from the germline V gene (reference sequence). Unmatched junction bases numbered 2, after V lost 5 bases and J lost 0 bases. The CDR3 is CSAGTSGASTDTQYF. The CDR3 region has the DNA TGCAGTGCTGGGACTAGCGGGGCTAGCACAGATACGCAGTATTTT.

The CDR3 DNA sequence: TGCGCCAGCAGCTCACACCGGAGCTCCTACGAGCAGTACTTC. This encodes CASSSHRSSYEQYF. The V gene is TRBV5-1, the J gene TRBJ2-7; D gene ambiguous. There are 14 residues in the CDR3. Trimming took 3 bases from V and 0 from J, leaving 10 bases between them. Germline V gene data show CDR1 as SGHRS and CDR2 as YFSETQ.

This clonotype showed up just a few times. The CDR3 region is CASRPPPYEQYF. Here the CDR3 DNA reads TGTGCCAGCAGGCCACCTCCCTACGAGCAGTACTTC. This sequence joins TRBV21-1 and TRBJ2-7. TRBV21-1 is recorded as a pseudogene. This CDR3 spans 12 amino acids.

This clonotype was picked up a small number of times. The chain uses TRBV5-5 and TRBJ1-5, with no clear D. The ends were cut back, 1 base at V and 9 bases at J, with 8 bases in the middle. The length of the CDR3 is 12 residues. Germline V CDR1 and CDR2: SGHKS, YYEKEE (reference sequence). CDR3 sequence: CASSLRGGPQHF. CDR3 DNA: TGTGCCAGCAGCTTGCGAGGTGGGCCCCAGCATTTT.

The chain is built from TRBV5-1 and TRBJ2-1; 8 bases map to TRBD2. J lost 2 bases, V lost 0 bases, and 10 bases had no gene match. The CDR3 extends over 18 amino acids. Germline CDR1 and CDR2: SGHRS and YFSETQ. In nucleotides, the CDR3 is TGCGCCAGCAGCTTGGGTCGTGGAGCGGGACTAGCCTACAATGAGCAGTTCTTC. Protein sequence: CASSLGRGAGLAYNEQFF.

The J gene is TRBJ1-2, the V gene TRBV29-1; D possibly corresponds to TRBD1 (5 bases). CDR3 length: 11 amino acids. V gave up 0 bases and J gave up 7 bases, with 6 bases separating them. Germline CDR1 and CDR2: SQVTM and ANQGSEA. CDR3 sequence reads: CSVEDGGGYTF. The CDR3 bases are TGCAGCGTTGAAGATGGGGGTGGCTACACCTTC.

This clonotype occurred a few times. This chain links TRBV7-8 with TRBJ2-7; D is uncertain. CDR3 length: 13 amino acids. Germline CDR1 and CDR2: SGHVS and FQNEAQ. V was trimmed by 4 bases and J by 6 bases, leaving 13 bases between them. CDR3 region: CASSYNRQGEQYF. The CDR3 region has the DNA TGTGCCAGCAGCTATAACCGACAAGGCGAGCAGTACTTC.

The genes are TRBV29-1 and TRBJ2-3; 7 bases map to TRBD1. This CDR3 comprises 13 residues. Germline V gene data show CDR1 as SQVTM and CDR2 as ANQGSEA. J lost 0 bases, V lost 7 bases, and 4 bases had no gene match. The CDR3 loop reads CSDTTGSTDTQYF. Here the CDR3 DNA reads TGCAGCGATACGACAGGGAGCACAGATACGCAGTATTTT.

This clonotype has more than one count but fewer than ten. The chain employs TRBV6-5 and TRBJ2-3; D is perhaps TRBD1 (5 bases). The germline CDR1 and CDR2 sequences are MNHEY and SVGAGI. The germline V and J ends were trimmed by 6 bases and 14 bases, with 18 bases remaining between them. The length of the CDR3 is 12 residues. In DNA, the CDR3 is TGTGCCAGCAGAACTACAGGTGGAAGGTCGTATTTT. Protein sequence: CASRTTGGRSYF.

Comments on this clonotype: Relative to the germline gene, one junction end is altered; a read error may explain this. J is TRBJ2-5 and V is TRBV7-7; TRBD2 aligns across 16 bases. Germline V lookup: CDR1 SSHAT, CDR2 FNYEAQ (reference sequence). CDR3 length: 21 residues. CDR3 loop: CASSLAAAGTSGGASQETQYF. As DNA, the CDR3 is TGTGCTAGCAGCTTAGCCGCAGCCGGGACTAGCGGGGGGGCCTCCCAAGAGACCCAGTACTTC.

The gene calls are TRBV11-2 and TRBJ2-2; 9 nucleotides align to TRBD2. V shed 1 base and J 0 bases; nucleotides not matched to a gene: 6. CDR1 and CDR2 from the germline V gene are SGHAT and FQNNGV. CDR3 size: 18 residues. The CDR3 spells CASSLALSGSANTGELFF. CDR3 nucleotides: TGTGCCAGCAGCTTAGCGCTTAGCGGGAGCGCGAACACCGGGGAGCTGTTTTTT.

This sequence joins TRBV9 and TRBJ2-5; no reliable D call. The CDR3 extends over 12 amino acids. With 3 bases removed from V and 5 bases from J, the gap between germline ends came to 8 bases. The germline V gene encodes CDR1 SGDLS and CDR2 YYNGEE. CDR3 residues: CASSAVGETQYF. Written as DNA, the CDR3 is TGTGCCAGCAGCGCCGTAGGGGAGACCCAGTACTTC.

This chain joins TRBV28 and TRBJ2-5; 7 nucleotides align to TRBD1. Germline CDR1 is MDHEN and CDR2 is SYDVKM. This CDR3 has 15 residues. V was clipped by 5 bases and J by 7 bases; unmatched bases: 13. CDR3 protein: CASSPGQTPRGTQYF. CDR3 DNA sequence: TGTGCCAGCAGTCCGGGACAGACACCAAGAGGGACCCAGTACTTC.

This clonotype was detected only a few times. V is TRBV6-1 and J is TRBJ2-7; 7 bases fit TRBD1. Germline CDR1 MNHNS, CDR2 SASEGT. J lost 6 bases, V lost 7 bases, and 18 bases had no gene match. The CDR3 consists of 16 residues. As DNA, the CDR3 is TGTGCCAGCAACCCAATGGAGACAGGGTCAAGGCTCGAGCAGTACTTC. It encodes CASNPMETGSRLEQYF.

The chain employs TRBV5-1 and TRBJ2-2, with TRBD1 identical over 7 bases. CDR1 and CDR2 from the germline V gene are SGHRS and YFSETQ. This CDR3 is built from 15 residues. The J segment lost 13 bases and the V segment lost 1 base, leaving 13 bases of the junction unmatched. The CDR3 is CASSLTGESPGGLFF. The DNA of the CDR3 is TGCGCCAGCAGCTTGACAGGGGAATCACCAGGAGGGCTGTTTTTT.

V usage is TRBV3-1 and J usage is TRBJ2-2; D is uncertain. The ends were cut back, 4 bases at V and 6 bases at J, with 15 bases in the middle. Germline CDR1 reads LGHDT; CDR2 reads YNNKEL (reference sequence). The CDR3 totals 15 residues. In nucleotides, the CDR3 is TGTGCCAGCAGCCGCCAGACTCCCGTGTCCGGGGAGCTGTTTTTT. Protein: CASSRQTPVSGELFF. The complete variable domain, with remaining parts taken from reference TRBV3-1 and TRBJ2-2, reads DTAVSQTPKYLVTQMGNDKSIKCEQNLGHDTMYWYKQDSKKFLKIMFSYNNKELIINETVPNRFSPKSPDKAHLNLHINSLELGDSAVYFCASSRQTPVSGELFFGEGSRLTVL.

This clonotype was counted only a few times. The genes are TRBV28 and TRBJ2-6; 12 bases are shared with TRBD2. V dropped 6 bases and J dropped 3; count of bases not matched to a gene: 12. This CDR3 region has 19 residues. The germline CDR1 and CDR2 sequences are MDHEN and SYDVKM. This chain's CDR3 is CASSSLLAGGTSGANVLTF. The CDR3 bases are TGTGCCAGCAGCTCCCTGCTAGCGGGGGGGACTAGTGGGGCCAACGTCCTGACTTTC.

This clonotype was detected only a few times. The rearrangement links TRBV20-1 to TRBJ1-2; possibly TRBD1 for D (6 bases). The germline V gene encodes CDR1 DFQATT and CDR2 SNEGSKA (reference sequence). The V gene lost 0 bases and the J gene lost 5 bases, with 22 bases spanning the gap. CDR3 length: 17 amino acids. CDR3 DNA: TGCAGTGCTAGAGAAGGGGGGGCGGACTTATACCTATATGGCTACACCTTC. It is translated as CSAREGGADLYLYGYTF.

This clonotype was seen only a few times. The chain joins TRBV5-1 to TRBJ1-1; 9 bases fit TRBD1. The CDR3 extends over 15 amino acids. The V gene's germline CDR1 is SGHRS and CDR2 YFSETQ. The V gene end was trimmed by 4 bases and the J gene end by 4 bases; junction bases not matched to a gene: 8. The CDR3, as DNA: TGCGCCAGCAGCACCGGACAGGGGCTGGGCACTGAAGCTTTCTTT. Translation: CASSTGQGLGTEAFF.